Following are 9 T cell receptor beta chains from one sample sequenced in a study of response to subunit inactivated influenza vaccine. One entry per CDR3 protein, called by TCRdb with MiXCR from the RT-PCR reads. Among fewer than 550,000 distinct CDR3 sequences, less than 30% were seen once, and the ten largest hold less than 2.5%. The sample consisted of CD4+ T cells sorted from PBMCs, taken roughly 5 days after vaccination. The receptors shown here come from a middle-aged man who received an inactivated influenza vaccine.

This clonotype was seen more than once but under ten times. The CDR3 loop is CASSRLAGDEQFF. The CDR3 bases are TGTGCCAGCAGCCGACTAGCGGGAGATGAGCAGTTCTTC. The chain has TRBV7-6 and TRBJ2-1, with 12 bases fitting TRBD2. The V gene end was trimmed by 5 bases and the J gene end by 8 bases; junction bases not matched to a gene: 1. The CDR3 is 13 amino acids. Germline CDR1 SGHVS, CDR2 FNYEAQ.

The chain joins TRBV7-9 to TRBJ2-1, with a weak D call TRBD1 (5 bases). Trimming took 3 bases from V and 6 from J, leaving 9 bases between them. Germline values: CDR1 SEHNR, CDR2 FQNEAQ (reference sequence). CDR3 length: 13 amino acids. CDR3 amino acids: CASSFRQPNEQFF. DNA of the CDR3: TGTGCCAGCAGCTTTCGACAGCCCAATGAGCAGTTCTTC.

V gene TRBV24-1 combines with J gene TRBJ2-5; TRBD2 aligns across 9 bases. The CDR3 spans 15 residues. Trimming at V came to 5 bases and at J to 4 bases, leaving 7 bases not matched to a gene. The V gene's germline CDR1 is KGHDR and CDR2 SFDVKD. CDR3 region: CATSGWGSGRETQYF. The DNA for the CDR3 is TGTGCCACCAGTGGCTGGGGTAGCGGGAGAGAGACCCAGTACTTC.

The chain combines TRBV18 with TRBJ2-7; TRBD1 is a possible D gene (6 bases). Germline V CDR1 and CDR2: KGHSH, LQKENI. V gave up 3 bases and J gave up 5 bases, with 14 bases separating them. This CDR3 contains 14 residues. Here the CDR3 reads CASSPVTGSNEQYF. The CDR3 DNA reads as TGTGCCAGCTCACCGGTTACAGGGTCAAACGAGCAGTACTTC. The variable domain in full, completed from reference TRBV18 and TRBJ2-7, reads NAGVMQNPRHLVRRRGQEARLRCSPMKGHSHVYWYRQLPEEGLKFMVYLQKENIIDESGMPKERFSAEFPKEGPSILRIQQVVRGDSAAYFCASSPVTGSNEQYFGPGTRLTVT.

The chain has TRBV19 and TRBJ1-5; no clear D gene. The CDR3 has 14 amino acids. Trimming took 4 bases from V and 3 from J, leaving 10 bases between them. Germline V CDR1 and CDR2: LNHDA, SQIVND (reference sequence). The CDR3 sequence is CASSRSEINQPQHF. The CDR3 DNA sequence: TGTGCCAGTAGTAGGTCGGAGATCAATCAGCCCCAGCATTTT.

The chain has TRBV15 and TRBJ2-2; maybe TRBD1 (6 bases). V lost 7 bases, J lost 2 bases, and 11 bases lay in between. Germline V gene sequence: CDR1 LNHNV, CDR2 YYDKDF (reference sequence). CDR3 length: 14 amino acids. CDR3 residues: CATNEGQNTGELFF. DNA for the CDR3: TGTGCCACCAACGAGGGACAAAACACCGGGGAGCTGTTTTTT.

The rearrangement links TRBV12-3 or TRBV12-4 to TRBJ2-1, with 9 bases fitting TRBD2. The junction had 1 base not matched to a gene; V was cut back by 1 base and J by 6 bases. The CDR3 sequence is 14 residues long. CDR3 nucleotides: TGTGCCAGCAGTTTAGGGACTAGCGTCAATGAGCAGTTCTTC. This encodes CASSLGTSVNEQFF.

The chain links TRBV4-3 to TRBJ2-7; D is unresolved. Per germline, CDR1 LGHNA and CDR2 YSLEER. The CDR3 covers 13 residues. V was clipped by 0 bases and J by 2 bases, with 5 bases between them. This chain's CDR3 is CASSQEFTYEQYF. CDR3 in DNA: TGCGCCAGCAGCCAAGAATTTACCTACGAGCAGTACTTC.

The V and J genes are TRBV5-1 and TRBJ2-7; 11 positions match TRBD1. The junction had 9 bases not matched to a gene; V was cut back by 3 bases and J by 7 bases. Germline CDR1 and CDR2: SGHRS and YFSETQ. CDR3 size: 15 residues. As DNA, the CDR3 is TGCGCCAGCAGCTGGGGAGTGGACAGGGGGCTTGAGCAGTACTTC. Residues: CASSWGVDRGLEQYF.